A single sample gave rise to the 6 T cell receptor beta chains below, sequenced in a study of blood T cells in healthy people across ages. PCR was performed a second time for 7 to 11 cycles using a sample-barcoded 5' primer and a J-beta primer mix. TCRdb reprocessed the 5' RACE reads via MiXCR and lists one record per CDR3 protein. The sample lists over a million distinct CDR3 sequences, approximately 38% occurring once. The sequencing input was blood. Every receptor here comes from a woman aged 18-29 years in good health.

Concerning this clonotype: A single base separates this from a much larger clone, so it may be a read error. The CDR3 sequence is CACSLWRVSNQPQHF. In nucleotides, the CDR3 is TGTGCCTGCAGCTTATGGAGGGTTAGCAATCAGCCCCAGCATTTT. The gene calls are TRBV7-2 and TRBJ1-5, with D unclear. The CDR3 is made up of 15 amino acids. Per germline, CDR1 SGHTA and CDR2 FQGNSA.

The chain employs TRBV7-9 and TRBJ1-3, with TRBD1 matching 10 bases. The V gene end was trimmed by 5 bases and the J gene end by 4 bases; junction bases not matched to a gene: 5. There are 15 residues in the CDR3. Germline CDR1 reads SEHNR; CDR2 reads FQNEAQ (reference sequence). In DNA form, the CDR3 reads TGTGCCAGCAGCCGGGGACAGGGGAGGGGAAACACCATATATTTT. Translating it yields CASSRGQGRGNTIYF. The whole variable domain, filled in from reference TRBV7-9 and TRBJ1-3, reads DTGVSQNPRHKITKRGQNVTFRCDPISEHNRLYWYRQTLGQGPEFLTYFQNEAQLEKSRLLSDRFSAERPKGSFSTLEIQRTEQGDSAMYLCASSRGQGRGNTIYFGEGSWLTVV.

Only a few counts were recorded for this clonotype. The chain recombines TRBV20-1 with TRBJ1-2; no reliable D call. V lost 7 bases, J lost 8 bases, and 14 bases lay in between. The CDR3 has 11 residues. CDR1 and CDR2 (germline): DFQATT, SNEGSKA (reference sequence). The CDR3 bases are TGCAGTGTTGGGAGTATCTCCGGCTACACCTTC. Its protein is CSVGSISGYTF.

This chain uses TRBV21-1 with TRBJ2-6; whether TRBD1, the table's D call, matches the DNA was not checked. TRBV21-1 is recorded as a pseudogene. The CDR3 is 17 amino acids. CDR3 coding DNA: TGTGCCAGCAGCAATTGGCCCAGGGGGTACGGGGCCAACGTCCTGACTTTC. This gives the protein CASSNWPRGYGANVLTF.

This clonotype was counted only a few times. J is TRBJ1-6 and V is TRBV7-8; 9 bases line up with TRBD1. Trimming cost V 5 bases and J 10 bases; bases outside gene matches: 12. The CDR3 has 16 amino acids. Germline values: CDR1 SGHVS, CDR2 FQNEAQ. CDR3 nucleotide sequence: TGTGCCAGCAGCCTCCCGGGACAGGGAAAGAACTCACCCCTCCACTTT. Its protein is CASSLPGQGKNSPLHF.

Only a few counts were recorded for this clonotype. This chain links TRBV4-2 with TRBJ2-7; TRBD2 aligns across 8 bases. The J segment lost 0 bases and the V segment lost 0 bases, leaving 4 bases of the junction unmatched. Germline V gene lookup returns CDR1 LGHNA and CDR2 YNFKEQ. CDR3 length equals 16 residues. The CDR3 DNA reads as TGTGCCAGCAGCCAAGAAGGAGCGGGGGTCTCCTACGAGCAGTACTTC. Amino acids: CASSQEGAGVSYEQYF.